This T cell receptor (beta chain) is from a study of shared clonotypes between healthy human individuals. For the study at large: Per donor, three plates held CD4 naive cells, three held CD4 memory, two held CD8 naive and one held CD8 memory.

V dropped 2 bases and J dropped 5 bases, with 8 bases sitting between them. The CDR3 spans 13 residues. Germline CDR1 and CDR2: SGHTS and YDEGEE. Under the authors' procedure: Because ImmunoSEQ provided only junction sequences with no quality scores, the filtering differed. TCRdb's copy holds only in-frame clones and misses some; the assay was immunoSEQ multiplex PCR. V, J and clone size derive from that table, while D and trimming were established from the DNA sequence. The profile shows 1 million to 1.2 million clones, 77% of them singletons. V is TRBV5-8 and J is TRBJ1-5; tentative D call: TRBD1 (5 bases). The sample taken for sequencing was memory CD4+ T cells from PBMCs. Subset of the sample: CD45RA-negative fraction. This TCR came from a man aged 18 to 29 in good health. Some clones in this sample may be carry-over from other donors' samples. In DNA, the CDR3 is TGTGCCAGCAGCTTCTTAGGGGATCAGCCCCAGCATTTT. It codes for CASSFLGDQPQHF.